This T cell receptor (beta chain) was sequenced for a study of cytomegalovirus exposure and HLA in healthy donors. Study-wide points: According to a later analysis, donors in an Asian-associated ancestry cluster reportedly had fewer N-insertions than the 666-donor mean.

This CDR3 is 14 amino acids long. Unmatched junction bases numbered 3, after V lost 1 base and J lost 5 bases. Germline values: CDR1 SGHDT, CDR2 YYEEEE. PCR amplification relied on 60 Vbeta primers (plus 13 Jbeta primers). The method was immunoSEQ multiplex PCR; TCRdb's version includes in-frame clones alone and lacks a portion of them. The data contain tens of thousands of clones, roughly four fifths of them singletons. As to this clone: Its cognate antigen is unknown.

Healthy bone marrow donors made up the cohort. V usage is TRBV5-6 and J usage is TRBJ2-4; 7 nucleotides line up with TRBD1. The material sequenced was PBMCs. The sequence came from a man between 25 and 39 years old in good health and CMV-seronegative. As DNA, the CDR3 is TGTGCCAGCAGCTTGACAGGGGCACAAAACATTCAGTACTTC. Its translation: CASSLTGAQNIQYF.